This entry describes one TCR beta chain. Its antigen remains unknown. Other DNA sequences within the sample encode an identical CDR3. TCRdb's table, derived via immunoSEQ multiplex PCR, lists solely in-frame clones and lacks some. The profile shows around 76,000 clones, 83% of them singletons. This sample was included in a study of cytotoxic CD8 clonotypes in ibrutinib-treated CLL. Study-wide points: Clonality increased at ibrutinib response, then returned toward baseline at progression. Age-matched healthy donor levels were exceeded by baseline clonality, which tracked circulating CD8+ T-cell counts.

CDR1 SGHKS and CDR2 YYEKEE come from the germline V gene (reference sequence). The CDR3 totals 16 residues. The V gene end was trimmed by 2 bases and the J gene end by 4 bases; junction bases not matched to a gene: 4. The sequences come from PBMCs, collected after 24 months of ibrutinib treatment. The clonotype comes from a human donor with chronic lymphocytic leukemia. The chain joins TRBV5-5 to TRBJ2-7; TRBD2 aligns across 15 bases. CDR3 amino acids: CASSFRTSGRVYEQYF. In DNA, the CDR3 is TGTGCCAGCAGCTTCCGGACTAGCGGGAGGGTGTACGAGCAGTACTTC. Based on the CDR3 plus reference TRBV5-5 and TRBJ2-7, the full variable domain is DAGVTQSPTHLIKTRGQQVTLRCSPISGHKSVSWYQQVLGQGPQFIFQYYEKEERGRGNFPDRFSARQFPNYSSELNVNALLLGDSALYLCASSFRTSGRVYEQYFGPGTRLTVT.